The entry below describes one TCR beta chain. Its target is unknown. The sample belongs to a study of OX40 agonist ivuxolimab in advanced cancers. V dropped 2 bases and J dropped 3 bases, with 14 bases sitting between them. This CDR3 spans 15 amino acids. Per the germline V gene, CDR1 is SGHRS and CDR2 is YFSETQ. Clones were read by immunoSEQ multiplex PCR, and TCRdb kept only the in-frame ones, dropping some. This repertoire shows some 52,000 clones, around four fifths found once; its top ten account for around 12%. Findings of the study overall: Expanded clones were, on average, more numerous in CD8+ T cells than in CD4+.

The receptor comes from an adult with an advanced solid tumor such as melanoma, head and neck, liver or kidney cancer. This material consisted of CD4+ or CD8+ T cells sorted from blood, taken in a trial of the OX40 agonist ivuxolimab. The chain combines TRBV5-1 with TRBJ1-1; unclear D gene. CDR3 protein: CASSFRGTWDTEAFF. CDR3 in DNA: TGCGCCAGCAGCTTTCGGGGTACATGGGACACTGAAGCTTTCTTT.